This T cell receptor beta chain is from a study of blood T cell repertoires in COVID-19. As for the study in general: From the United States, Italy and Spain came samples of acute and convalescent COVID-19. PBMCs, B-cell-depleted T cells, or T cells provided the cDNA or gDNA that made up the material.

Assignment of participants to cohorts was predicated upon participant-reported clinical history. Libraries were prepared by immunoSEQ multiplex PCR; TCRdb keeps only in-frame clonotypes and omits some of them. Of around 300,000 clones in the sample, about 85% were seen once. Material for sequencing was PBMCs or T cells enriched from blood (not recorded which). This TCR was recovered from a woman aged 45-60 years who had recovered from COVID-19.

CDR3 nucleotides: TGTGCCAGCAGCTTAGAGACAGGGGGAGTGGGCACAGATACGCAGTATTTT. Its translation is CASSLETGGVGTDTQYF. The gene calls are TRBV7-9 and TRBJ2-3, with TRBD1 identical over 9 bases. This CDR3 has 17 residues. V shed 1 base and J 1 base; nucleotides not matched to a gene: 6. Germline CDR1 reads SEHNR; CDR2 reads FQNEAQ (reference sequence).